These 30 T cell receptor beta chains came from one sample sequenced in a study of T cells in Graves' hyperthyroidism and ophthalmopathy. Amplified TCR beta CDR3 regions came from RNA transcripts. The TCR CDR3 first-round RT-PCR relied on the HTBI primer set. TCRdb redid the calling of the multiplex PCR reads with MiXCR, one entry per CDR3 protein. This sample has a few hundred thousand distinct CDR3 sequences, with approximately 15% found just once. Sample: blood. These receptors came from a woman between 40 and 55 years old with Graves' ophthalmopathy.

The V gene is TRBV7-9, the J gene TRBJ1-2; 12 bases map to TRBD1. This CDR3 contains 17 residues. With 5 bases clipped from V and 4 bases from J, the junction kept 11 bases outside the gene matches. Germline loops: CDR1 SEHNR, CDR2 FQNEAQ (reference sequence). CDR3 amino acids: CASSAGQGAQVLYGYTF. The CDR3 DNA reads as TGTGCCAGCAGCGCGGGACAGGGGGCGCAGGTTCTCTATGGCTACACCTTC.

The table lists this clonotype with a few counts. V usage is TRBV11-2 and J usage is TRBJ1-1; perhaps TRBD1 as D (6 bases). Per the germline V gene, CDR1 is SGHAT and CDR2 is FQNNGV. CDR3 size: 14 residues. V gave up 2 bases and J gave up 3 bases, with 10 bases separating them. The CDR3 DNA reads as TGTGCCAGCAGCTTACAGGGGAGGCACACTGAAGCTTTCTTT. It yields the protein CASSLQGRHTEAFF.

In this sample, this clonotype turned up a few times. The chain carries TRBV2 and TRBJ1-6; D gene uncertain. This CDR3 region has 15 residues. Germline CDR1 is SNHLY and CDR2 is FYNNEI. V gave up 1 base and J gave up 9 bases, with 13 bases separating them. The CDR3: CASSEELVFLSPLHF. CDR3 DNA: TGTGCCAGCAGTGAAGAGCTGGTGTTTCTTTCACCCCTCCACTTT.

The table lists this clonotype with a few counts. CDR3 nucleotide sequence: TGTGCCAGCAGTTTAGCGGGAGCCCCCACAGATACGCAGTATTTT. Translation: CASSLAGAPTDTQYF. The chain combines TRBV6-5 with TRBJ2-3; 9 positions agree with TRBD2. This CDR3 region has 15 residues. Germline lookup yields CDR1 MNHEY and CDR2 SVGAGI. Losses at the gene ends were 4 bases for V and 2 bases for J; bases not matched to a gene: 4.

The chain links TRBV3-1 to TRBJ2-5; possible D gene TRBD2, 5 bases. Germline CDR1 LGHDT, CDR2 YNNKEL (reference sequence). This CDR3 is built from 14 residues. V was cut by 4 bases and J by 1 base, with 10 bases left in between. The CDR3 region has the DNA TGTGCCAGCAGCCGAATGACTACCCAAGAGACCCAGTACTTC. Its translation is CASSRMTTQETQYF.

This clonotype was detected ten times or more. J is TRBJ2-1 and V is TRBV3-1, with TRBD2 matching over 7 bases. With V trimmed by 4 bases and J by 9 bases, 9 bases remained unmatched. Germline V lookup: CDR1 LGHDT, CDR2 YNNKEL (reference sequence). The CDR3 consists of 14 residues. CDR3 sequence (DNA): TGTGCCAGCAGCCCTCGAACTGGCGGGAGTGAGCAGTTCTTC. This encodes CASSPRTGGSEQFF.

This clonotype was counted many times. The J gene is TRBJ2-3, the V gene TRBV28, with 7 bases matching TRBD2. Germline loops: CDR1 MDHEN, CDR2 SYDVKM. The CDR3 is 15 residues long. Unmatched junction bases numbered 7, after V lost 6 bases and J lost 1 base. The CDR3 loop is CASSTRGERTDTQYF. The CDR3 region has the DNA TGTGCCAGCAGCACACGGGGGGAACGCACAGATACGCAGTATTTT.

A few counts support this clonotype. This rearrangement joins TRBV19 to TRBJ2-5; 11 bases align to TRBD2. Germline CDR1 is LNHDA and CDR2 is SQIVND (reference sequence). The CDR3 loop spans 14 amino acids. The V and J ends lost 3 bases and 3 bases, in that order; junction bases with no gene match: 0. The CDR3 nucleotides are TGTGCCAGTAGTATGGGACTAGCGGAAGAGACCCAGTACTTC. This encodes CASSMGLAEETQYF.

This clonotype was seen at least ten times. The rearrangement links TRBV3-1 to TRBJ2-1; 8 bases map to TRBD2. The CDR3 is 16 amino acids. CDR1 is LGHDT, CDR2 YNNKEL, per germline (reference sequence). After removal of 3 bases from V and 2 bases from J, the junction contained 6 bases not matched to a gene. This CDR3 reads CASSQRARGAYNEQFF. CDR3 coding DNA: TGTGCCAGCAGCCAGAGAGCGCGGGGGGCCTACAATGAGCAGTTCTTC.

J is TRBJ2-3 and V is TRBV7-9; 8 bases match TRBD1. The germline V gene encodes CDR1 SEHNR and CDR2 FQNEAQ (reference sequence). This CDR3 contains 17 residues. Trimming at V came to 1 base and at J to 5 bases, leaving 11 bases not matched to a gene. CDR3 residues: CASSLVLQGATRDTQYF. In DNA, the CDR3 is TGTGCCAGCAGCTTAGTTTTGCAGGGGGCGACGAGAGATACGCAGTATTTT.

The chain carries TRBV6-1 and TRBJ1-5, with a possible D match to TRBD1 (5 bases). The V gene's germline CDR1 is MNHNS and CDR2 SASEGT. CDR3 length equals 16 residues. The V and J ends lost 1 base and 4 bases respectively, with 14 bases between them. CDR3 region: CASSEVETDPNQPQHF. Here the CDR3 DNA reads TGTGCCAGCAGTGAAGTCGAGACAGACCCTAATCAGCCCCAGCATTTT.

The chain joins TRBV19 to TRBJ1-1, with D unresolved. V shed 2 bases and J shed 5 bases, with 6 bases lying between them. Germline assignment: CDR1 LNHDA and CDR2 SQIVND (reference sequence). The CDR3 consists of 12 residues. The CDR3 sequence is CASSITGTEAFF. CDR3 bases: TGTGCCAGTAGTATAACTGGGACTGAAGCTTTCTTT.

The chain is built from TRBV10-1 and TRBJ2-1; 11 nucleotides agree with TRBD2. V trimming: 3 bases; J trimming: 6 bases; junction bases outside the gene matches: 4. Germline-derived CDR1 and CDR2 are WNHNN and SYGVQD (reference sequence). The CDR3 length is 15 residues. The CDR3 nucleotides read TGCGCCAGCAGTGAACTAGCGGGAGACTTCAATGAGCAGTTCTTC. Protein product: CASSELAGDFNEQFF.

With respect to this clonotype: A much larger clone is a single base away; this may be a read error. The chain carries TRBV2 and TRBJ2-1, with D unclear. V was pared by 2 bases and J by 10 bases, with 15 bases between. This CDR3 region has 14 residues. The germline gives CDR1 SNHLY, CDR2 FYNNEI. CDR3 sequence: CASSESPSQTEQFF. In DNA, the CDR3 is TGTGCCAGCAGTGAATCACCCAGCCAAACCGAGCAGTTCTTC.

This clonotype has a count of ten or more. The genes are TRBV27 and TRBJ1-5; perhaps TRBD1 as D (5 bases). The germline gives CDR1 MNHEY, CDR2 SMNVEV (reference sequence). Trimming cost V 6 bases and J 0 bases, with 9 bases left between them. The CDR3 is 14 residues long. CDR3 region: CASRPGYSNQPQHF. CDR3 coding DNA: TGTGCCAGCAGACCAGGGTATAGCAATCAGCCCCAGCATTTT.

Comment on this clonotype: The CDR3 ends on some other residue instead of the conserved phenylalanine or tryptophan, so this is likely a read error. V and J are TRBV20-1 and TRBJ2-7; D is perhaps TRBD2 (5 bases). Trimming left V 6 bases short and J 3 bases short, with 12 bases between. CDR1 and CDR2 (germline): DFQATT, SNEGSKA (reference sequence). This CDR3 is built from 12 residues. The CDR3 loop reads CSAHGRVYEQYS. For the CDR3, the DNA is TGCAGTGCCCACGGGCGGGTCTACGAGCAGTACTCC.

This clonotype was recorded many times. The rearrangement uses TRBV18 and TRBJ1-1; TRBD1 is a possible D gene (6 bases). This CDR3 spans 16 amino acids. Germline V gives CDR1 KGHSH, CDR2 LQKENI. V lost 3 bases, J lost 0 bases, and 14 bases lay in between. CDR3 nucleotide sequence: TGTGCCAGCTCACCGGGGACAAGACAGCTGAACACTGAAGCTTTCTTT. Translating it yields CASSPGTRQLNTEAFF.

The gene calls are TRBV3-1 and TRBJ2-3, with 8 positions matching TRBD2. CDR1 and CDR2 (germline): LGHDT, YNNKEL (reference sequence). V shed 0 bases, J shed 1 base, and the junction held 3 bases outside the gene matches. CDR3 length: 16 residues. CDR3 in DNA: TGTGCCAGCAGCCAAGACGGGAGGGCCGGCACAGATACGCAGTATTTT. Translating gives CASSQDGRAGTDTQYF.

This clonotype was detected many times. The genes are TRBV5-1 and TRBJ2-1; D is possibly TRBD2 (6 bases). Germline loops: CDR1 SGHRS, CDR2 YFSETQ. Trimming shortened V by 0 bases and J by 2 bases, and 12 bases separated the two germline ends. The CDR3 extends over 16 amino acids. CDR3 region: CASSLDGGVAYNEQFF. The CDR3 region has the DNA TGCGCCAGCAGCTTGGATGGCGGGGTGGCCTACAATGAGCAGTTCTTC.

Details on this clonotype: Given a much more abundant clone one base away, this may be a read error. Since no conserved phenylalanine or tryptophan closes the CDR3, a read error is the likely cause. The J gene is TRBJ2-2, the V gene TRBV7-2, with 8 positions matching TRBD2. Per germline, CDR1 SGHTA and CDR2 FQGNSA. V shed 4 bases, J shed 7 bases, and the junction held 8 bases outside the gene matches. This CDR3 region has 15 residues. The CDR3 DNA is TGTGCCAGCAGCTACTTTAGCGGGATGGGCGGGGAGCTGTTTTCT. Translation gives CASSYFSGMGGELFS.

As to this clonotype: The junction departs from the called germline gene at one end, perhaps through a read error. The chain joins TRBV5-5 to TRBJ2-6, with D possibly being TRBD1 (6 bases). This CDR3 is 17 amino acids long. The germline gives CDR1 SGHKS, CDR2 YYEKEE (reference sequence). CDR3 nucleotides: TGCGCCAGCAGCTTGGAGACAGGACCCTCTGGGGCCAACGTCCTGACTTTC. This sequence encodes CASSLETGPSGANVLTF.

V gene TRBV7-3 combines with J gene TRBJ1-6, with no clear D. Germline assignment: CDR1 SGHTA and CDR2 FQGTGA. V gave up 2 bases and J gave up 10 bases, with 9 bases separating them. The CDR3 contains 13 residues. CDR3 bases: TGTGCCAGCAGCTTAGGGCCGGGGTCACCCCTCCACTTT. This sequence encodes CASSLGPGSPLHF.

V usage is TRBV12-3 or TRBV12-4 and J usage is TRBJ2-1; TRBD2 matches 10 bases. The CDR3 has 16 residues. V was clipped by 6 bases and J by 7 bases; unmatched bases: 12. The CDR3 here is CASSPSVAGGWNEQFF. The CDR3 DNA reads TGTGCCAGCAGCCCCTCAGTAGCGGGGGGCTGGAATGAGCAGTTCTTC.

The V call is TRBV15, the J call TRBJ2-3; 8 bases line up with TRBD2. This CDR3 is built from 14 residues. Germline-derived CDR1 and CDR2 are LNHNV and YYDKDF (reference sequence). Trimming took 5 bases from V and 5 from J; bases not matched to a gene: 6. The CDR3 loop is CATSFTSGKDTQYF. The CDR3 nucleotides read TGTGCCACCAGCTTCACTAGCGGCAAAGATACGCAGTATTTT.

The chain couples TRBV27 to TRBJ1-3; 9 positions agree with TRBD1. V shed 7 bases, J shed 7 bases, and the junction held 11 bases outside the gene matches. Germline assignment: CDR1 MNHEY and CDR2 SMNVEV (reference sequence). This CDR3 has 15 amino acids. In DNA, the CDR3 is TGTGCCAGCAACCGGGACAGGGAACTGGGTAACACCATATATTTT. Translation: CASNRDRELGNTIYF.

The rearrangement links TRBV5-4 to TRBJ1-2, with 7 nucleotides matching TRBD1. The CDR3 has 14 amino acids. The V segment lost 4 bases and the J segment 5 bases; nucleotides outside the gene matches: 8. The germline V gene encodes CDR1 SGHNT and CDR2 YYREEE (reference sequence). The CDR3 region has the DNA TGTGCCAGCAGCCCCGACAGGGAACATTATGGCTACACCTTC. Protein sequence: CASSPDREHYGYTF.

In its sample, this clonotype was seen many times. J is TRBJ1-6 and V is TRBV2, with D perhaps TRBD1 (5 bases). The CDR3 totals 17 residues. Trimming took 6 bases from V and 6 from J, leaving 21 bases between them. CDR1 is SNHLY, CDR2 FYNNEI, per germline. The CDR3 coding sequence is TGTGCCAGCAGAGCCCTACCGGGGGACGAACCTAATTCACCCCTCCACTTT. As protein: CASRALPGDEPNSPLHF.

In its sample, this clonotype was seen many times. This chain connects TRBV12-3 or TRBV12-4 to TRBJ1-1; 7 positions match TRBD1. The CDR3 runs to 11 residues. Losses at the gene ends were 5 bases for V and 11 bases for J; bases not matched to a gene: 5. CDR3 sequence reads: CASSAQGFAFF. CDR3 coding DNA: TGTGCCAGCAGTGCACAGGGGTTTGCTTTCTTT.

The CDR3 nucleotides read TGTGCCAGTAGTTCAGTCTGGTGGGATCAGCCCCAGCATTTT. Protein product: CASSSVWWDQPQHF. This sequence joins TRBV19 and TRBJ1-5; D not resolved. Germline V gene data show CDR1 as LNHDA and CDR2 as SQIVND (reference sequence). The V gene lost 5 bases and the J gene lost 5 bases, with 13 bases spanning the gap. The CDR3 covers 14 residues.

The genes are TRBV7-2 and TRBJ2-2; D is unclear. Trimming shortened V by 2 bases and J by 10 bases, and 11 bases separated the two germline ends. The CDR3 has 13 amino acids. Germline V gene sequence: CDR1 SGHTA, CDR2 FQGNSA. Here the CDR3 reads CASSLPVLEELFF. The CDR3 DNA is TGTGCCAGCAGCTTACCCGTGTTGGAGGAGCTGTTTTTT.